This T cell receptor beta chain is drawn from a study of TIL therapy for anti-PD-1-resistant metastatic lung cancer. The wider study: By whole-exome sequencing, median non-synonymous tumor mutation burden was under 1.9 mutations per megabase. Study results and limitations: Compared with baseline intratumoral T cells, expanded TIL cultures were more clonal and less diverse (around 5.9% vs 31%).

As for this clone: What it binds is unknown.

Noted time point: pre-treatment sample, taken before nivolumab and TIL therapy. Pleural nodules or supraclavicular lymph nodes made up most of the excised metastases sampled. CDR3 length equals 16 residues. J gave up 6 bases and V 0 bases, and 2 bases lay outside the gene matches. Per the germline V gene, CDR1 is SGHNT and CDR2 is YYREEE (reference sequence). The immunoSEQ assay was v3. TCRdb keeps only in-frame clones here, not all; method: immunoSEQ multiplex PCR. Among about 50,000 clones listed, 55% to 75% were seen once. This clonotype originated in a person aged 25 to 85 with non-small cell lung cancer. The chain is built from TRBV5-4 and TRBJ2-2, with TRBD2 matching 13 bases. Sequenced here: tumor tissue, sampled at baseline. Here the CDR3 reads CASSLGGLAGAGELFF. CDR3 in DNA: TGTGCCAGCAGCTTGGGAGGACTAGCGGGAGCCGGGGAGCTGTTTTTT.